The entry below gives a single TCR beta chain sequence along with its context. CD8+ and CD4+ T cells were negatively isolated; TEMRA cells were FACS-enriched. V lost 6 bases, J lost 5 bases, and 21 bases lay in between. The CDR3 is 15 residues long. CDR1 and CDR2 from the germline V gene are DFQATT and SNEGSKA (reference sequence). This specimen belongs to a study of CD8 T cells in Susac syndrome. Overall study context: Each patient with Susac syndrome, at the time of blood draw, was therapy-naive, on corticosteroids, or on intravenous immunoglobulin alone.

RNA in amounts of roughly 0.5 to 1 ug was reverse transcribed with random hexamers. The method of amplification for TCR beta CDR3 was immunoSEQ multiplex PCR, covering 54 Vbeta and 13 Jbeta. Each CDR3 protein gets one entry after TCRdb re-called the immunoSEQ multiplex PCR reads with MiXCR. The data show 200,000 to 300,000 distinct CDR3 sequences, roughly 95% seen once. The chain carries TRBV20-1 and TRBJ2-3; tentative D call: TRBD2 (5 bases). Sequencing input: CD4+ T cells from PBMCs. The TCR comes from a human donor with Susac syndrome. DNA for the CDR3: TGCAGTGCGAGCAACCGACTGGGGAGAATAGATACGCAGTATTTT. Translated: CSASNRLGRIDTQYF.